The clone carrying this T cell receptor (beta chain) was counted between two and nine times. The antigen remains undetermined. Trimming removed 2 bases at V and 0 bases at J, with 5 bases between. The CDR3 is 13 residues long. Germline CDR1 is SGHDT and CDR2 is YYEEEE. The data originate from a study of beta chain features in type 1 diabetes. Study-wide background: Patients were similar to healthy donors in age and gender (as well as in cell yields). Points from the study as a whole: Overrepresentation of cells with high TCR expression could result from cDNA sequencing. The study found moderately but significantly shorter TCRB CDR3s in all four CD4+ subsets of Type 1 diabetes patients.

Every bit of the isolated RNA underwent reverse transcription, so sequencing read expressed TCRB transcripts. Data came from immunoSEQ multiplex PCR; TCRdb stores just in-frame clones and leaves some out. The top ten clones hold approximately 0.13% of a sample with roughly 47,000 clones, roughly 40% of them seen once. This chain connects TRBV5-6 to TRBJ2-5; no clear D gene. Sequencing was carried out using stem cell memory CD4+ T cells from blood. The TCR was taken from a man aged 30 to 39 with type 1 diabetes. CDR3 nucleotide sequence: TGTGCCAGCAGCTTCGACTACCAAGAGACCCAGTACTTC. The encoded protein is CASSFDYQETQYF.